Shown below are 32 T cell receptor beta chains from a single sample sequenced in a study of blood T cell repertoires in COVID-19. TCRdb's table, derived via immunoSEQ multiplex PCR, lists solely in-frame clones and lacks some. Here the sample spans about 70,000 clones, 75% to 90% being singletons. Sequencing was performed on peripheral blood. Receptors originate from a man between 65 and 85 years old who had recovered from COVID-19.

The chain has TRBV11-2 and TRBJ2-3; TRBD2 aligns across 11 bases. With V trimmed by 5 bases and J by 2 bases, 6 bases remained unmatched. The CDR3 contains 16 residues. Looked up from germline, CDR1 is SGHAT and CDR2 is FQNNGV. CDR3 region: CASSTGTSGDTDTQYF. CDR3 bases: TGTGCCAGCAGCACCGGGACTAGCGGAGACACAGATACGCAGTATTTT.

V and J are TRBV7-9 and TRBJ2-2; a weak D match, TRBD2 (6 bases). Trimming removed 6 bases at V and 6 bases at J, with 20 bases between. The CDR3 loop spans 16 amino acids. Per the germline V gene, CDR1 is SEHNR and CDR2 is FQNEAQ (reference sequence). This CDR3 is CASSFGQEGPAGELFF. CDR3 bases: TGTGCCAGCAGTTTCGGGCAGGAGGGCCCTGCCGGGGAGCTGTTTTTT.

DNA of the CDR3: TGTGCCAGCAGCCCGCGGCGGACAGTCCAAGAGACCCAGTACTTC. It codes for CASSPRRTVQETQYF. The chain employs TRBV3-1 (or the pseudogene TRBV3-2) and TRBJ2-5; weak D call: TRBD1 (6 bases). V was pared by 4 bases and J by 1 base, with 13 bases between. Germline V gene lookup returns CDR1 LGHDT and CDR2 YNNKEL (reference sequence). The CDR3 contains 15 residues.

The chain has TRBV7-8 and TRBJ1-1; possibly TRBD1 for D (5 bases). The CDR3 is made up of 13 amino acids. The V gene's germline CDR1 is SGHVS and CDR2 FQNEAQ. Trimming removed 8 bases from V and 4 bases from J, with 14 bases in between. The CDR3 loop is CASVAWGGTEAFF. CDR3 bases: TGTGCCAGCGTAGCCTGGGGGGGCACTGAAGCTTTCTTT.

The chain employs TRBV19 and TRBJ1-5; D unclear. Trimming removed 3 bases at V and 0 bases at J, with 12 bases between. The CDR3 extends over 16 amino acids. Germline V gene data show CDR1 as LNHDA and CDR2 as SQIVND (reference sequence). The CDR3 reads CASSIMQDYSNQPQHF. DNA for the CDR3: TGTGCCAGTAGTATTATGCAGGACTATAGCAATCAGCCCCAGCATTTT.

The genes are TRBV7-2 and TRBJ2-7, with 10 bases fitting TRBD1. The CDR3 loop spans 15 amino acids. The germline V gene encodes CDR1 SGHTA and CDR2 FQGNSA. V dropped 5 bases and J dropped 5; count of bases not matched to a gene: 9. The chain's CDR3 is CASSTRWDRGHEQYF. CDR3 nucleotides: TGTGCCAGCAGCACAAGGTGGGACAGGGGCCACGAGCAGTACTTC. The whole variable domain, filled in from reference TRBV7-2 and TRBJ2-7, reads GAGVSQSPSNKVTEKGKDVELRCDPISGHTALYWYRQSLGQGLEFLIYFQGNSAPDKSGLPSDRFSAERTGGSVSTLTIQRTQQEDSAVYLCASSTRWDRGHEQYFGPGTRLTVT.

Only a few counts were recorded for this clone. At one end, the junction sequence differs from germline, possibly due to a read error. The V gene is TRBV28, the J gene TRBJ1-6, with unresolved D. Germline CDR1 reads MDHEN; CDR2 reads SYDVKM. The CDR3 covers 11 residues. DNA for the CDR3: TGTGCCAGCAGTTTAGATTCAGCCCTCCACTTT. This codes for CASSLDSALHF.

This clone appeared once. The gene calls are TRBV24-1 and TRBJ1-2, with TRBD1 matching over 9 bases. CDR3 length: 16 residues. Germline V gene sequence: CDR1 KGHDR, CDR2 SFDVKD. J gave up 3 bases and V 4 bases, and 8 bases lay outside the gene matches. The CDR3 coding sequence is TGTGCCACCAGTGACCAAGGGACAGGGACAGACTATGGCTACACCTTC. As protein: CATSDQGTGTDYGYTF.

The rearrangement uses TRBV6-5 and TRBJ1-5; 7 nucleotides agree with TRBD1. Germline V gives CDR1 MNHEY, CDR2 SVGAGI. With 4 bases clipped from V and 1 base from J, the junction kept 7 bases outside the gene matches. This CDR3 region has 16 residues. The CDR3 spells CASSSRQGQSNQPQHF. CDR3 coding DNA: TGTGCCAGCAGTTCCCGACAGGGCCAGAGCAATCAGCCCCAGCATTTT.

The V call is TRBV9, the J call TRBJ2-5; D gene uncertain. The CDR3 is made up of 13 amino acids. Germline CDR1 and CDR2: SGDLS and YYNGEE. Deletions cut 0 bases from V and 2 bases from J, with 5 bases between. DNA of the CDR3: TGTGCCAGCAGCGTAGCCCCTCAAGAGACCCAGTACTTC. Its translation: CASSVAPQETQYF. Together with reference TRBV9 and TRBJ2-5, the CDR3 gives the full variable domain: DSGVTQTPKHLITATGQRVTLRCSPRSGDLSVYWYQQSLDQGLQFLIQYYNGEERAKGNILERFSAQQFPDLHSELNLSSLELGDSALYFCASSVAPQETQYFGPGTRLLVL.

CDR3 loop: CASSPPGQRRGGPGADTQYF. The CDR3 region has the DNA TGTGCCAGCTCACCACCGGGCCAGAGGCGGGGGGGTCCAGGGGCAGATACGCAGTATTTT. The chain is built from TRBV18 and TRBJ2-3, with 9 positions matching TRBD2. The germline gives CDR1 KGHSH, CDR2 LQKENI. The CDR3 covers 20 residues. V lost 0 bases and J lost 4; bases outside the gene matches: 17.

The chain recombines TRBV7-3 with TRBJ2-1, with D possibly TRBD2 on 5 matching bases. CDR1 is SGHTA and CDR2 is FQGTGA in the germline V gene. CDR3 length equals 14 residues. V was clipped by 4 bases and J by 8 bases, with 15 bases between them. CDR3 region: CASSSDRGNDEQFF. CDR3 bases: TGTGCCAGCAGCTCCGACCGGGGAAACGATGAGCAGTTCTTC.

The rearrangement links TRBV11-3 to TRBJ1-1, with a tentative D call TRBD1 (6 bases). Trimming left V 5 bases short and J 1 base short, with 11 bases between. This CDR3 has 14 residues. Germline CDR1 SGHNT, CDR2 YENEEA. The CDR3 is CASSRQVSNTEAFF. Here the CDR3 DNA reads TGTGCCAGCAGCCGACAGGTGTCGAACACTGAAGCTTTCTTT.

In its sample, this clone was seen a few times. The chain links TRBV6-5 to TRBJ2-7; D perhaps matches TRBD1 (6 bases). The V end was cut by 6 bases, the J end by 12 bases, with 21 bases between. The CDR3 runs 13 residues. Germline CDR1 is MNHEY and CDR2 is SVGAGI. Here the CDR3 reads CASSFEGQTSRYF. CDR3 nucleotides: TGTGCCAGCAGCTTCGAAGGACAGACATCAAGGTACTTC.

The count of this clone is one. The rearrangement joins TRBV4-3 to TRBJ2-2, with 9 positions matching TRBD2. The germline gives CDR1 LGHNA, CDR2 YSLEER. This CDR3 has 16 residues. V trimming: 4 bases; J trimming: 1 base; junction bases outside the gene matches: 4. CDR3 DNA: TGCGCCAGCAGCCGAGTAGCGGGGGTGAACACCGGGGAGCTGTTTTTT. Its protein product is CASSRVAGVNTGELFF.

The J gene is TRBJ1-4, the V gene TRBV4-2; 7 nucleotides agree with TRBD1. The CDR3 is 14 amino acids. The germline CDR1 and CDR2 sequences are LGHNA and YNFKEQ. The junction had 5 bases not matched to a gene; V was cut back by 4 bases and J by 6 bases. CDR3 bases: TGTGCCAGCAGCCCTACAGGGGAGGATGAAAAACTGTTTTTT. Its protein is CASSPTGEDEKLFF.

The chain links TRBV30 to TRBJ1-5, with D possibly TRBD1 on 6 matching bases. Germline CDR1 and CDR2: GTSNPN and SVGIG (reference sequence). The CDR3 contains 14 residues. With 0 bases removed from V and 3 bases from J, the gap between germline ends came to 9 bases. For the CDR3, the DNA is TGTGCCTGGAGTGTAGGACAGTTCAATCAGCCCCAGCATTTT. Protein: CAWSVGQFNQPQHF.

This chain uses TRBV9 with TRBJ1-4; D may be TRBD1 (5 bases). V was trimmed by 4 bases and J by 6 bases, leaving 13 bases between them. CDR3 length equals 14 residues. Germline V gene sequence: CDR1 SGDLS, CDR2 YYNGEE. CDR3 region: CASSLDSGDEKLFF. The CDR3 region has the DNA TGTGCCAGCAGCCTCGACAGCGGGGATGAAAAACTGTTTTTT.

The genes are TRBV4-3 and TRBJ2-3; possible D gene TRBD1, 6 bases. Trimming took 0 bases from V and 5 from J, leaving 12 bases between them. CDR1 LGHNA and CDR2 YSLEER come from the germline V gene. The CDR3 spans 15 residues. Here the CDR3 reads CASSQDVGGQDTQYF. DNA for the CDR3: TGCGCCAGCAGCCAAGATGTTGGGGGCCAAGATACGCAGTATTTT.

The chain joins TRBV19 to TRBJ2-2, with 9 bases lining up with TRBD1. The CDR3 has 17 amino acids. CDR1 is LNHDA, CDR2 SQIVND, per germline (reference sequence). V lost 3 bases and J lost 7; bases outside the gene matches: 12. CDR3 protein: CASSINPATGGVGELFF. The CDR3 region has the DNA TGTGCCAGTAGTATCAATCCTGCGACAGGGGGAGTCGGGGAGCTGTTTTTT.

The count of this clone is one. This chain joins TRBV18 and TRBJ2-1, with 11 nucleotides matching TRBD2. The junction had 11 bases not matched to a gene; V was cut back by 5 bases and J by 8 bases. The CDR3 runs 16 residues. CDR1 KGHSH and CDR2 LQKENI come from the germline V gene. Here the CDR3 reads CASSTPTSGRFDEQFF. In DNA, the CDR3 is TGTGCCAGCTCAACCCCTACTAGCGGGAGATTCGATGAGCAGTTCTTC.

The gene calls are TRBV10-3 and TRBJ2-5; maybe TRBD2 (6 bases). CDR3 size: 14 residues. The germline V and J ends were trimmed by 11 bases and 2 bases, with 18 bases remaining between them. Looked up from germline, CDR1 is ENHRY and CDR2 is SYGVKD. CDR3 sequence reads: CASGPSGGQETQYF. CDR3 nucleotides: TGTGCCTCGGGACCCTCCGGGGGACAAGAGACCCAGTACTTC.

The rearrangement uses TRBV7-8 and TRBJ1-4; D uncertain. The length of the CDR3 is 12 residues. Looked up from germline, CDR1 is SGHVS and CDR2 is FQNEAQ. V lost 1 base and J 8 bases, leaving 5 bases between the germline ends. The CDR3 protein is CASSLVREKLFF. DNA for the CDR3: TGTGCCAGCAGCTTAGTTCGGGAAAAACTGTTTTTT.

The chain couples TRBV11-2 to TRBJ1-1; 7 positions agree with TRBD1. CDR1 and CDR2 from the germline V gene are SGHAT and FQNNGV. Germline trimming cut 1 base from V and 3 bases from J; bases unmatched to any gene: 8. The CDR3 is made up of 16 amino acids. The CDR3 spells CASSLGIGGYHTEAFF. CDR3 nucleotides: TGTGCCAGCAGCTTAGGTATAGGGGGCTACCACACTGAAGCTTTCTTT.

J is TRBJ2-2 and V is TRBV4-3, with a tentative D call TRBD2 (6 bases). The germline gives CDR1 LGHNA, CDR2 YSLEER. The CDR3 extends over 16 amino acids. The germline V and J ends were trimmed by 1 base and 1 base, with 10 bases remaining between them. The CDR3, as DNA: TGCGCCAGCAGCCAAGGACCTAGCGTGAACACCGGGGAGCTGTTTTTT. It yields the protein CASSQGPSVNTGELFF.

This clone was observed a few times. The CDR3 DNA follows: TGTGCCAGCAGCCTCGGGACAGTCTATGGCTACACCTTC. It codes for CASSLGTVYGYTF. V gene TRBV7-2 combines with J gene TRBJ1-2, with 7 bases identical to TRBD1. The CDR3 has 13 residues. Germline V lookup: CDR1 SGHTA, CDR2 FQGNSA. J was trimmed by 4 bases and V by 5 bases; bases with no gene match: 4.

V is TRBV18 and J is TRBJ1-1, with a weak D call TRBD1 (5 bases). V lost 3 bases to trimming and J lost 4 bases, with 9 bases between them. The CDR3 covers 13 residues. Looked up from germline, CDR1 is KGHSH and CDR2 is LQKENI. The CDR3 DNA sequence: TGTGCCAGCTCACCGGGGAGGGGCACTGAAGCTTTCTTT. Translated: CASSPGRGTEAFF.

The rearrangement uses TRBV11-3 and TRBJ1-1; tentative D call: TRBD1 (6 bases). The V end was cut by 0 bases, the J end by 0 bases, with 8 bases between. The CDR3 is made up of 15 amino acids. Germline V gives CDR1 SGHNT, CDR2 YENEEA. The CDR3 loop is CASSLETGMNTEAFF. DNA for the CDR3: TGTGCCAGCAGCTTAGAGACAGGAATGAACACTGAAGCTTTCTTT.

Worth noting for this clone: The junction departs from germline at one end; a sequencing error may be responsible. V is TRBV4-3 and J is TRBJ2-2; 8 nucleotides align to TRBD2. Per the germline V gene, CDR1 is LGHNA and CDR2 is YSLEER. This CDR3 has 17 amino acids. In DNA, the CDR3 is TGCGCCAGCAGCCAAGATCCGGGGGGGAGAGGACACCGGGGAGCTGTTTTT. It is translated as CASSQDPGGRGHRGAVF.

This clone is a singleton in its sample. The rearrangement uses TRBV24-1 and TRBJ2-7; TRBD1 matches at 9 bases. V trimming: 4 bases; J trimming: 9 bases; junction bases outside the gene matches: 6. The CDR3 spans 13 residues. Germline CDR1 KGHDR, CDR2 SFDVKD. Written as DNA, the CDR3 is TGTGCCACCAGTGAACGGGACAGGGTCGTGCAGTACTTC. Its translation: CATSERDRVVQYF.

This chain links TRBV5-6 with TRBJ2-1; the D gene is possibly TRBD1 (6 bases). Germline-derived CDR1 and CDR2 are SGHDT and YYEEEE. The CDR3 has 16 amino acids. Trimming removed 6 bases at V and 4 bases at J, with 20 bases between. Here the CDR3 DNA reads TGTGCCAGCAAGGCTCGCAGGGGCCTAAGATACAATGAGCAGTTCTTC. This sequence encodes CASKARRGLRYNEQFF.

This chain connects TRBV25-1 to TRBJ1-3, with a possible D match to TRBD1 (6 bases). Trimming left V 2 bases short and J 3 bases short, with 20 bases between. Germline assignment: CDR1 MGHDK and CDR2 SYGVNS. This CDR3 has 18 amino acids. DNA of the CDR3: TGTGCCAGCAGTGAAGCCCCGGGGACCGGGACAATTGGAAACACCATATATTTT. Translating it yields CASSEAPGTGTIGNTIYF. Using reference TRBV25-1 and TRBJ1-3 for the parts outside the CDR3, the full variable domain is EADIYQTPRYLVIGTGKKITLECSQTMGHDKMYWYQQDPGMELHLIHYSYGVNSTEKGDLSSESTVSRIRTEHFPLTLESARPSHTSQYLCASSEAPGTGTIGNTIYFGEGSWLTVV.